This TCR beta chain was identified during a study of T cell changes during pregnancy in multiple sclerosis. The V end was cut by 4 bases, the J end by 10 bases, with 14 bases between. Germline V gene data show CDR1 as SGHNT and CDR2 as YENEEA. CDR3 length: 13 residues. Data came from immunoSEQ multiplex PCR; TCRdb stores just in-frame clones and leaves some out. Among 30,000 to 40,000 clones listed, 80% to 90% were seen once. The chain carries TRBV11-3 and TRBJ2-1; D might be TRBD1 (6 bases). The source of this sequence is a female donor with multiple sclerosis, enrolled in a pregnancy study. The source material was CD4+ T cells from peripheral blood mononuclear cells, sampled before pregnancy. The CDR3 protein is CASSSSRGGEQFF. CDR3 sequence (DNA): TGTGCCAGCAGCTCCTCCAGGGGCGGGGAGCAGTTCTTC. Full variable domain (outside the CDR3, taken from reference TRBV11-3 and TRBJ2-1): EAGVVQSPRYKIIEKKQPVAFWCNPISGHNTLYWYLQNLGQGPELLIRYENEEAVDDSQLPKDRFSAERLKGVDSTLKIQPAELGDSAVYLCASSSSRGGEQFFGPGTRLTVL.